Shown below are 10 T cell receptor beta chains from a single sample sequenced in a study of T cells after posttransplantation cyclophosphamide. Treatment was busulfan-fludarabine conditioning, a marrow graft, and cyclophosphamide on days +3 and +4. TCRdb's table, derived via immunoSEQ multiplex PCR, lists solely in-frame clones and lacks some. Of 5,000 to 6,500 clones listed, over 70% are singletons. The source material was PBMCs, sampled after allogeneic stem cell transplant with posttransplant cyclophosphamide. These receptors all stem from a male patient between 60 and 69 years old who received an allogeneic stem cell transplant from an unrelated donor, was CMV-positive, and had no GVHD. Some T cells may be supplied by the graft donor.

The CDR3 DNA sequence: TGTGCCAGCACTCCTAATGCAAACTCCTACGAGCAGTACTTC. It yields the protein CASTPNANSYEQYF. The V and J genes are TRBV9 and TRBJ2-7; D not resolved. V was clipped by 6 bases and J by 0 bases, with 13 bases between them. The CDR3 is 14 residues long. Germline loops: CDR1 SGDLS, CDR2 YYNGEE.

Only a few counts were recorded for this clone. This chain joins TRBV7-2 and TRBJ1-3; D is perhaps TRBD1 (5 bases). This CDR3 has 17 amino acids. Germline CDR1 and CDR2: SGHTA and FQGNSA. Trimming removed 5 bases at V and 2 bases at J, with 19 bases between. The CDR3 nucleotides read TGTGCCAGCAGCCCACCGGGGGGGTCGCTCACTGGAAACACCATATATTTT. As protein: CASSPPGGSLTGNTIYF.

The CDR3 is CASSEALPGGVDTQYF. The CDR3 DNA sequence: TGTGCCAGCAGTGAAGCTCTACCGGGGGGCGTAGATACGCAGTATTTT. V gene TRBV6-1 combines with J gene TRBJ2-3, with a tentative D call TRBD2 (7 bases). Germline CDR1 and CDR2: MNHNS and SASEGT. The CDR3 covers 16 residues. V lost 0 bases and J lost 5, with 15 bases in between.

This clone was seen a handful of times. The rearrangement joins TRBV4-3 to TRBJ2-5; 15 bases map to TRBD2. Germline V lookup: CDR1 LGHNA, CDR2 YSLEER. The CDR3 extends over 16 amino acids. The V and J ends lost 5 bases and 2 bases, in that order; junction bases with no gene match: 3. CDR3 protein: CASSGLAGGPQETQYF. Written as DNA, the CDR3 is TGCGCCAGCAGCGGACTAGCGGGAGGGCCTCAAGAGACCCAGTACTTC.

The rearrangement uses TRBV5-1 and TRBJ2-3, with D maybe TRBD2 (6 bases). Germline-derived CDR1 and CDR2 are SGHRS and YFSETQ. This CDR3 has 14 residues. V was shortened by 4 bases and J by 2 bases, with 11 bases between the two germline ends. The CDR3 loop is CASSVAEVTDTQYF. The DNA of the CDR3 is TGCGCCAGCAGCGTAGCGGAGGTCACAGATACGCAGTATTTT.

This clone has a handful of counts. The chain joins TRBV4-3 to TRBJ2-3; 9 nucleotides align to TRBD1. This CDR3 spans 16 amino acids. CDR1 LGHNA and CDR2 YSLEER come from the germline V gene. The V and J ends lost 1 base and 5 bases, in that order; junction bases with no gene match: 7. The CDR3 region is CASSQGLGQGGDTQYF. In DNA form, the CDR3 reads TGCGCCAGCAGCCAAGGTCTGGGACAGGGTGGAGATACGCAGTATTTT.

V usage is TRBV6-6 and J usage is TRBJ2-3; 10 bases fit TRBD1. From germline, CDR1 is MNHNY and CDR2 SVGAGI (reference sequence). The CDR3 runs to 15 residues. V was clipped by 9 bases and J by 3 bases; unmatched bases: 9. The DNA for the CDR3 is TGTGCCAGTAGTGACCGGGACAGGGGTACAGATACGCAGTATTTT. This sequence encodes CASSDRDRGTDTQYF.

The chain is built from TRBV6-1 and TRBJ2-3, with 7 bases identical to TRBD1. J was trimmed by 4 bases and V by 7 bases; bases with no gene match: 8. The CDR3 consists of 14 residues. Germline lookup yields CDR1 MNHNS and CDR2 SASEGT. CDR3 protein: CASTEGQSSDTQYF. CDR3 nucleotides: TGTGCCAGCACCGAGGGACAGAGTTCAGATACGCAGTATTTT.

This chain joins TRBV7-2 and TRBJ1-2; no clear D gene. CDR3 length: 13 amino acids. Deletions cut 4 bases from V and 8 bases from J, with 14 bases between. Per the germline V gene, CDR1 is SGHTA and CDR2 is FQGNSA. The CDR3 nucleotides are TGTGCCAGCAGCTCTAGTGCGGGTTGGGGCTACACCTTC. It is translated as CASSSSAGWGYTF.

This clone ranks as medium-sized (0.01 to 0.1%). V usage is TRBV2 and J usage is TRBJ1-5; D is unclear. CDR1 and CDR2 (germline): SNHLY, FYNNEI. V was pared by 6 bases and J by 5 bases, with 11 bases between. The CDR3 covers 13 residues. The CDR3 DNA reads TGTGCCAGCAGAGCCAACAGAGATCAGCCCCAGCATTTT. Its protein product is CASRANRDQPQHF.